Listed here is a single T cell receptor (beta chain). Other DNA sequences in the sample encode the same CDR3. This entry belongs to a study of technical replicates of blood from a few donors. Data came from immunoSEQ multiplex PCR; TCRdb stores just in-frame clones and leaves some out. The table lists 75,000 to 90,000 clones, roughly 94% of them singletons. This CDR3 is built from 13 residues. Germline CDR1 and CDR2: MNHEY and SMNVEV (reference sequence). V shed 3 bases and J shed 3 bases, with 6 bases lying between them. This TCR was recovered from a human donor in good health. This chain connects TRBV27 to TRBJ1-3; a weak D match, TRBD1 (5 bases). Material for sequencing was T cells isolated from PBMCs. The CDR3 DNA follows: TGTGCCAGCAGTTTCGACAGTGGAAACACCATATATTTT. It specifies CASSFDSGNTIYF.